The 14 T cell receptor beta chains in this list originate from one sample, sequenced in a study of blood T cell repertoires in COVID-19. Profiled with immunoSEQ multiplex PCR; TCRdb holds only in-frame clones, not every one. The profile covers some 390,000 clones, with roughly nine tenths appearing a single time and 0.95% to 1.3% taken by the ten largest. What was sequenced was PBMCs or T cells enriched from blood (not recorded which). Source of these receptors: a man aged 25 to 45 who had recovered from COVID-19.

This clone was observed once. The chain joins TRBV27 to TRBJ1-2; maybe TRBD1 (6 bases). The CDR3 runs 14 residues. Trimming shortened V by 0 bases and J by 8 bases, and 13 bases separated the two germline ends. In germline, CDR1 is MNHEY, CDR2 SMNVEV (reference sequence). The CDR3 sequence: CASSLSDSSVGYTF. In nucleotides, the CDR3 is TGTGCCAGCAGTTTATCGGACAGCTCCGTGGGCTACACCTTC.

V and J are TRBV30 and TRBJ1-2, with TRBD1 identical over 9 bases. This CDR3 comprises 17 residues. CDR1 and CDR2 (germline): GTSNPN, SVGIG (reference sequence). With V trimmed by 3 bases and J by 2 bases, 13 bases remained unmatched. The CDR3 reads CAWSLRWGQGRNYGYTF. CDR3 bases: TGTGCCTGGAGCCTAAGGTGGGGACAGGGTAGAAACTATGGCTACACCTTC.

V usage is TRBV6-5 and J usage is TRBJ2-5; 8 nucleotides agree with TRBD1. V trimming: 10 bases; J trimming: 7 bases; junction bases outside the gene matches: 8. The CDR3 is 12 residues long. From germline, CDR1 is MNHEY and CDR2 SVGAGI. The DNA for the CDR3 is TGTGCCACCCGGGACAGGACTTTGACCCAGTACTTC. Translation gives CATRDRTLTQYF.

The chain combines TRBV18 with TRBJ2-3, with 7 positions matching TRBD2. This CDR3 contains 13 residues. The junction had 2 bases not matched to a gene; V was cut back by 2 bases and J by 6 bases. CDR1 is KGHSH and CDR2 is LQKENI in the germline V gene. CDR3 sequence: CASSPVGGDTQYF. CDR3 nucleotide sequence: TGTGCCAGCTCACCAGTGGGGGGGGATACGCAGTATTTT.

The table lists this clone with a count of one. V gene TRBV3-1 (or the pseudogene TRBV3-2) combines with J gene TRBJ2-1; TRBD2 is a possible D gene (6 bases). From germline, CDR1 is LGHDT and CDR2 YNNKEL (reference sequence). Trimming stripped 0 bases from V and 7 bases from J, with 22 bases between. The CDR3 sequence is 18 residues long. CDR3 residues: CASSQDFDEGSRENEQFF. CDR3 DNA sequence: TGTGCCAGCAGCCAAGATTTCGATGAAGGTTCGCGGGAAAATGAGCAGTTCTTC.

This sequence joins TRBV13 and TRBJ1-1; 8 bases are a match to TRBD1. CDR1 is PRHDT, CDR2 FYEKMQ, per germline (reference sequence). V shed 5 bases, J shed 7 bases, and the junction held 9 bases outside the gene matches. This CDR3 region has 14 residues. The CDR3 nucleotides are TGTGCCAGCAGCCCCCGAGGACAGGGTAGTGAAGCTTTCTTT. Protein: CASSPRGQGSEAFF.

The chain links TRBV28 to TRBJ2-7; 10 bases line up with TRBD1. Trimming at V came to 6 bases and at J to 5 bases, leaving 13 bases not matched to a gene. CDR1 and CDR2 (germline): MDHEN, SYDVKM. CDR3 length: 16 amino acids. The CDR3 here is CASSPERQGAPDEQYF. The DNA for the CDR3 is TGTGCCAGCAGCCCAGAGAGACAGGGGGCGCCGGACGAGCAGTACTTC.

V gene TRBV9 combines with J gene TRBJ2-3, with 10 bases matching TRBD2. Germline V gene sequence: CDR1 SGDLS, CDR2 YYNGEE. The CDR3 is 16 residues long. Trimming at V came to 0 bases and at J to 1 base, leaving 2 bases not matched to a gene. CDR3: CASSVAGTSGTDTQYF. The CDR3 DNA is TGTGCCAGCAGCGTAGCTGGGACTAGCGGCACAGATACGCAGTATTTT. The full variable domain, with the rest looked up from reference TRBV9 and TRBJ2-3, is DSGVTQTPKHLITATGQRVTLRCSPRSGDLSVYWYQQSLDQGLQFLIQYYNGEERAKGNILERFSAQQFPDLHSELNLSSLELGDSALYFCASSVAGTSGTDTQYFGPGTRLTVL.

The rearrangement joins TRBV2 to TRBJ1-1; D is possibly TRBD1 (5 bases). This CDR3 contains 14 residues. V lost 6 bases and J 0 bases, leaving 11 bases between the germline ends. Germline CDR1 is SNHLY and CDR2 is FYNNEI. The CDR3 region is CASRQGSMNTEAFF. The DNA for the CDR3 is TGTGCCAGCAGGCAGGGTTCCATGAACACTGAAGCTTTCTTT.

The chain has TRBV6-4 and TRBJ2-3; 8 nucleotides line up with TRBD1. V lost 1 base and J lost 7; bases outside the gene matches: 7. This CDR3 comprises 15 residues. Germline-derived CDR1 and CDR2 are MRHNA and SNTAGT. The CDR3: CASSDWDRSRNTQYF. The CDR3 DNA follows: TGTGCCAGCAGTGACTGGGACAGGTCTAGGAATACGCAGTATTTT.

This clone appeared once. The V gene is TRBV19, the J gene TRBJ1-5, with a possible D match to TRBD1 (5 bases). Germline V gene sequence: CDR1 LNHDA, CDR2 SQIVND (reference sequence). The CDR3 runs 14 residues. The ends were cut back, 4 bases at V and 7 bases at J, with 14 bases in the middle. The CDR3 here is CASSRSGSQQPQHF. CDR3 nucleotides: TGTGCCAGTAGTAGGTCAGGGTCGCAACAGCCCCAGCATTTT. Full variable domain (missing parts from reference TRBV19 and TRBJ1-5): DGGITQSPKYLFRKEGQNVTLSCEQNLNHDAMYWYRQDPGQGLRLIYYSQIVNDFQKGDIAEGYSVSREKKESFPLTVTSAQKNPTAFYLCASSRSGSQQPQHFGDGTRLSIL.

The rearrangement links TRBV12-3 or TRBV12-4 to TRBJ2-1; D uncertain. Trimming shortened V by 1 base and J by 4 bases, and 5 bases separated the two germline ends. The length of the CDR3 is 13 residues. In DNA, the CDR3 is TGTGCCAGCAGTTTAGATGAGTACAATGAGCAGTTCTTC. This gives the protein CASSLDEYNEQFF.

The chain employs TRBV18 and TRBJ2-7; 8 bases line up with TRBD1. The CDR3 is 15 residues long. J gave up 5 bases and V 3 bases, and 9 bases lay outside the gene matches. Germline V gene lookup returns CDR1 KGHSH and CDR2 LQKENI. The CDR3 DNA sequence: TGTGCCAGCTCACCCTACCGGACAGGGTTCAACGAGCAGTACTTC. This encodes CASSPYRTGFNEQYF.

The chain joins TRBV27 to TRBJ2-1; D is unresolved. V shed 7 bases and J shed 8 bases, with 12 bases lying between them. The CDR3 is made up of 12 amino acids. Germline CDR1 MNHEY, CDR2 SMNVEV (reference sequence). The CDR3 DNA sequence: TGTGCCAGCAATCAAACTCCCCATGAGCAGTTCTTC. Its protein product is CASNQTPHEQFF.